This is a list of T cell receptor beta chains from one sample in a study of control samples from healthy donors and cancer patients. Assay: immunoSEQ multiplex PCR; the TCRdb copy retains only in-frame clones and omits some. This sample has 150,000 to 200,000 clones; 90% to 95% occur once, and the top ten carry more than 1.3%. Sequenced material: blood. The receptors shown here come from a woman in her 30s in good health. The conserved cysteine and the conserved F or W are not part of the CDR3 here. D genes are given only for firm matches.

TRBV20-1 - SAAEETQY
TRBV28 TRBD1 ASTEDRAYNEQF
TRBV6-5 TRBD1 ASIGQANTGELF
TRBV2 - ASSHSYSNQPQH
TRBV4-2 - ASSQDEGGSYEQY
TRBV7-9 - ASSLRTTMNTEAF
TRBV7-2 TRBD1 ASSLVQGGYGYT
TRBV11-2 - ASSRQASYEQY
TRBV5-1 - ASRRVENSPLH
TRBV4-3 TRBD1 ASSQDDRGSYEQY
TRBV28 - ASSFRGSNEKLF
TRBV7-9 - ASSLGGAQF
TRBV10-3 TRBD2 AISSGGPYEQY